This T cell receptor (beta chain) was recovered during a study of shared clonotypes between healthy human individuals. Findings of the study overall: Represented diversity, genetic and exposure-history alike, was limited by few donors.

The germline gives CDR1 SGHTA, CDR2 FQGNSA. V shed 7 bases and J 12 bases; nucleotides not matched to a gene: 16. The CDR3 extends over 14 amino acids. Of note for this clone: The antigen is not known.

Partitioning of CD4+ cells yielded a CD45RA+ naive subset and a CD45RA-negative memory subset. Measured with immunoSEQ multiplex PCR; TCRdb has only the in-frame clones, and not every one. The sample lists around 2,000,000 clones; 95% were seen once. The chain has TRBV7-2 and TRBJ2-3, with 7 bases matching TRBD1. The TCR comes from a man between 18 and 35 years old in good health. Sequencing used naive CD4+ T cells sorted from blood. Subset of the sample: CD45RA+ positively selected. CDR3 bases: TGTGCCAGCATGAGGACCGGACAGGACTTGTATCAGTATTTT. Protein: CASMRTGQDLYQYF.